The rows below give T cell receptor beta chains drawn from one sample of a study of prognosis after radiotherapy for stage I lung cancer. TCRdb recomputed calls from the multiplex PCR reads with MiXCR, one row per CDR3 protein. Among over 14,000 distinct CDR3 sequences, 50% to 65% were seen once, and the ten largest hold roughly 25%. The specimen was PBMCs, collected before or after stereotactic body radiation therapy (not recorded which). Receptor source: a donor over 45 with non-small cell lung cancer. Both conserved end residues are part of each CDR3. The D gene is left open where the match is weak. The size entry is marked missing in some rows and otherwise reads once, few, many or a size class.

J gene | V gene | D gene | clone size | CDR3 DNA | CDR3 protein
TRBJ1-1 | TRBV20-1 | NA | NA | TGCAGTGCTCACGTGGACGCGAACACTGAAGCTTTCTTT | CSAHVDANTEAFF
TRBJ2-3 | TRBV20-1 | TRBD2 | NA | TGCAGTGTATCACTAGCGGGAGTTGGGGGCACAGATACGCAGTATTTT | CSVSLAGVGGTDTQYF
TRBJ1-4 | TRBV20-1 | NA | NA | TGCAGTGCTAGAAGTTTTACAACTAATGAAAAACTGTTTTTT | CSARSFTTNEKLFF
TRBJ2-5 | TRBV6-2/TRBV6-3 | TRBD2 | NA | TGTGCCAGCAGTTACTTGCTAGCGGAAGACACCCAGTACTTC | CASSYLLAEDTQYF
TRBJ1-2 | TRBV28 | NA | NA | TGTGCCAGCAGTTTGCTTCTCGGGTCGGGGTATGGCTACACCTTC | CASSLLLGSGYGYTF
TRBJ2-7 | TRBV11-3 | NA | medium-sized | TGTGCCAGCAGCCGCAACCAGTACGAGCAGTACTTC | CASSRNQYEQYF
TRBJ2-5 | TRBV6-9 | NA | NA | TGTGCCAGCAGTTACGTGGAGGAGACCCAGTACTTC | CASSYVEETQYF
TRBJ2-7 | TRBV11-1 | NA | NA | TGTGCCAGCAGCCCGTACCGGGACGTAACCTACGAGCAGTACTTC | CASSPYRDVTYEQYF
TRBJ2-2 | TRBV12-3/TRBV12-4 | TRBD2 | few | TGTGCCAGCAGTCCCCTCATACTAGCGGGAGTCACCGAGGAGCTGTTTTTT | CASSPLILAGVTEELFF
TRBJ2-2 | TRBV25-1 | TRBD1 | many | TGTGCCAGCAGACGACAGGGGACCGGGGAGCTGTTTTTT | CASRRQGTGELFF
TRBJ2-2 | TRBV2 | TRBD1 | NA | TGTGCCAGCAGCTTGAGACAGGGTACCTGGGAGCTGTTTTTT | CASSLRQGTWELFF
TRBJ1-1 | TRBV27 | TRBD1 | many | TGTGCCAGCAGTCCACAACAGGGGAGAGGCACTGAAGCTTTCTTT | CASSPQQGRGTEAFF
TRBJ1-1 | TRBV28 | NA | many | TGTGCCAGCAGTTCGGGGACTATGAACACTGAAGCTTTCTTT | CASSSGTMNTEAFF
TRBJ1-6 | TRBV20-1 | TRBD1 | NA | TGCAGTGCTATCGGACAGGGAGGCTCCTATAATTCACCCCTCCACTTT | CSAIGQGGSYNSPLHF